This T cell receptor beta chain was captured in a study of blood T cells in healthy people across ages. Overall study findings and caveats: Conclusively comparing naive with antigen-experienced cells was impossible with unsorted PBMCs.

Details on this clonotype: Its antigen is as yet unknown.

The CDR3 spans 17 residues. Deletions cut 2 bases from V and 0 bases from J, with 14 bases between. Per germline, CDR1 MNHNS and CDR2 SASEGT. The authors ran a second PCR of about 6 to 12 cycles using a sample-barcoded 5' primer and a J-beta primer mix. TCRdb re-called the 5' RACE reads through MiXCR, storing one row per CDR3 protein. This table holds roughly 560,000 distinct CDR3 sequences, around 24% found once. Healthy Caucasian individuals from Russia aged roughly 6 to 90 served as donors. This sample also appeared in a second study, on T cells of mothers and their children. That report adds: Healthy Caucasian mothers, a few in number, and their six children were the donors. Thymic selection, a shaping force on TCR recombination output, acts similarly in related and unrelated pairs.

Input material: blood. This TCR was sampled from a boy younger than 18 in good health. V and J are TRBV6-1 and TRBJ1-3; no clear D. DNA for the CDR3: TGTGCCAGCAGTGAATTGATAAGACCCGGCTCTGGAAACACCATATATTTT. Amino acid sequence: CASSELIRPGSGNTIYF.